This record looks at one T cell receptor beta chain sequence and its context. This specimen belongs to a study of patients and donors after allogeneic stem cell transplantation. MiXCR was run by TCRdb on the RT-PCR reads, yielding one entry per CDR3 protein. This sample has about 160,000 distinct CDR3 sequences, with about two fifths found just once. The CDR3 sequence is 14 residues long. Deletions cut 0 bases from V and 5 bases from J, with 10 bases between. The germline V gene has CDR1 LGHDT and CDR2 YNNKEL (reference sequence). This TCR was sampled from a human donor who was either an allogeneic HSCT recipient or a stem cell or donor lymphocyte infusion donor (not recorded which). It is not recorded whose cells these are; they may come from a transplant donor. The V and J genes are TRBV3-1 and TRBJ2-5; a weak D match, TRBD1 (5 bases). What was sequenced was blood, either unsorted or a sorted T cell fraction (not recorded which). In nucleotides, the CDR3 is TGTGCCAGCAGCCAAGATCCCCAGGGCGAGACCCAGTACTTC. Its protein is CASSQDPQGETQYF.